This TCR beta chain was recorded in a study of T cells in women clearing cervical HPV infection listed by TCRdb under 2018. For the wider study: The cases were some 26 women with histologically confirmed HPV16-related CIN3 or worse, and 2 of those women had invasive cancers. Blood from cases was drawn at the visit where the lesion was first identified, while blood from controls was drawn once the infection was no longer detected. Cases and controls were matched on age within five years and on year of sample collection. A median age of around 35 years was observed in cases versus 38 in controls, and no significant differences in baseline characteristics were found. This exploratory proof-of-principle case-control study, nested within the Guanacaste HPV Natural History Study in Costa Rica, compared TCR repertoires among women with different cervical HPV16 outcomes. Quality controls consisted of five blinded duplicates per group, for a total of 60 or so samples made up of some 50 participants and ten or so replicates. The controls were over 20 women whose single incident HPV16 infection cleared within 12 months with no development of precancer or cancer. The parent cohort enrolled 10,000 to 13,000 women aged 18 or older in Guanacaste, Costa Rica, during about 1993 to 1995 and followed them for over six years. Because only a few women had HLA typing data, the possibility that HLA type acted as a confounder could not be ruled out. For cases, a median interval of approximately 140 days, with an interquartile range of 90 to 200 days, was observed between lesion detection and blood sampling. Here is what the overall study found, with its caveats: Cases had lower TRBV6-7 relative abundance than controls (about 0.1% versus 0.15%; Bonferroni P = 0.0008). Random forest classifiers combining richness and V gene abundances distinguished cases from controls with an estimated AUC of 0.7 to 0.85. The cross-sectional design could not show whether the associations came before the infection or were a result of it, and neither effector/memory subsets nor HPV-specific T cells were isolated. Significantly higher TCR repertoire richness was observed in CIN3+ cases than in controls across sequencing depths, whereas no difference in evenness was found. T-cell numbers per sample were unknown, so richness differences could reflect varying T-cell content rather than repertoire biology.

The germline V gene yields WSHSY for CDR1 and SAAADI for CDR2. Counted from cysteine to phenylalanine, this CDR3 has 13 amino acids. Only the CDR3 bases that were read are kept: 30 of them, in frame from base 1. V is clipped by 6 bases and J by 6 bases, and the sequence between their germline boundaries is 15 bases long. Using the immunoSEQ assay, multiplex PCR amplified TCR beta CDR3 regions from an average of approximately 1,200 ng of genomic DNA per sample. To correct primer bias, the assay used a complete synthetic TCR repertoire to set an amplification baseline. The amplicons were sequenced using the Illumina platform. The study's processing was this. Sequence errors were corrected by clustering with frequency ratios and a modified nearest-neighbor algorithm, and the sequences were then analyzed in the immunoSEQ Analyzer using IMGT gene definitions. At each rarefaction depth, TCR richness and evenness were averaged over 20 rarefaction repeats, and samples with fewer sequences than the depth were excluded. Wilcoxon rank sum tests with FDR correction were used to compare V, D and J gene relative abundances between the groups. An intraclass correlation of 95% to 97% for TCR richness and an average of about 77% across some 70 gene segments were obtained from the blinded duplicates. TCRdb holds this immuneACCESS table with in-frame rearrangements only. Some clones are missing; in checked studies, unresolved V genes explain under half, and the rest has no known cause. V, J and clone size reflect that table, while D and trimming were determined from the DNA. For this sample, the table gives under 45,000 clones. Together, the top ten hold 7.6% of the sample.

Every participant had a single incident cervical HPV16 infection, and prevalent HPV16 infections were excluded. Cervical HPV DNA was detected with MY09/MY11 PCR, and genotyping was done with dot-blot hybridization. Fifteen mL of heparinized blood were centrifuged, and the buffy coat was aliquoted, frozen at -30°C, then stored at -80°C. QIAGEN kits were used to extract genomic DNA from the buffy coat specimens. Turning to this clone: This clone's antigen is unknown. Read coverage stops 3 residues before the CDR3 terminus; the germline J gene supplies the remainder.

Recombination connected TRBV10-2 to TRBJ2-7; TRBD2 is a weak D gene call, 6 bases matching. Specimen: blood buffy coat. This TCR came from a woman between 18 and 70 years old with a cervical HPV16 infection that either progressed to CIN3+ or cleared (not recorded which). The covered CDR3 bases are TGCGCCAGCAGAGATACTAGCCGAGGCGAG. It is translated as CASRDTSRGE. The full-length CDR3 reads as CASRDTSRGEQYF.